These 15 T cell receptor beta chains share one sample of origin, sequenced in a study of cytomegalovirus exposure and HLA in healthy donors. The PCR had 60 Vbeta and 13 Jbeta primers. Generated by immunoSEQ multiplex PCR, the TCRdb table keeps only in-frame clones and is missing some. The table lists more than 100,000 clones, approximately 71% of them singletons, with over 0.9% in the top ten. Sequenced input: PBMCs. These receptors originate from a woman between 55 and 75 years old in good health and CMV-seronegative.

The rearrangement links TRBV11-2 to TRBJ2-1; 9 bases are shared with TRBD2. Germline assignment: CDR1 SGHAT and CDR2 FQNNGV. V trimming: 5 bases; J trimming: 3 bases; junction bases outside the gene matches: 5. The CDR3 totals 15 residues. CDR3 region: CASSPSGGYYNEQFF. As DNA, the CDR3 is TGTGCCAGCAGCCCGAGCGGGGGGTACTACAATGAGCAGTTCTTC.

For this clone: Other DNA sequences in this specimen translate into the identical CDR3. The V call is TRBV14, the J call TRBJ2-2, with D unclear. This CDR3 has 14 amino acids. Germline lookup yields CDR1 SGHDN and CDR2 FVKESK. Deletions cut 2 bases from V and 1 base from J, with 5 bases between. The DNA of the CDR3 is TGTGCCAGCAGCCAATTCAGGAACACCGGGGAGCTGTTTTTT. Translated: CASSQFRNTGELFF. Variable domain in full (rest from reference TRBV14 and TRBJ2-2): EAGVTQFPSHSVIEKGQTVTLRCDPISGHDNLYWYRRVMGKEIKFLLHFVKESKQDESGMPNNRFLAERTGGTYSTLKVQPAELEDSGVYFCASSQFRNTGELFFGEGSRLTVL.

The CDR3 loop is CASSRDRGLPNEKLFF. The CDR3 nucleotides are TGTGCCAGCAGCCGGGACAGGGGGCTTCCTAATGAAAAACTGTTTTTT. The rearrangement uses TRBV6-6 and TRBJ1-4; 12 nucleotides agree with TRBD1. CDR1 is MNHNY and CDR2 is SVGAGI in the germline V gene (reference sequence). This CDR3 has 16 residues. After removal of 6 bases from V and 3 bases from J, the junction contained 5 bases not matched to a gene.

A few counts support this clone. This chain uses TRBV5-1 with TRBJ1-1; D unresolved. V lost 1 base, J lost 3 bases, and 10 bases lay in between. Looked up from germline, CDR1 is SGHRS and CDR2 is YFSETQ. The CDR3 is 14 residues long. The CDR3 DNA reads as TGCGCCAGCAGCTTGAACAGACAAGACACTGAAGCTTTCTTT. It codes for CASSLNRQDTEAFF.

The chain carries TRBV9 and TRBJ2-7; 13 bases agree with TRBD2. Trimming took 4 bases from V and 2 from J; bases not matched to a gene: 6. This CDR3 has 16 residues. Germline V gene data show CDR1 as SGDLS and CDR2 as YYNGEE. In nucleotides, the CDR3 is TGTGCCAGCAGCCCCCGGACTAGCGGGAGTACCTACGAGCAGTACTTC. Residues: CASSPRTSGSTYEQYF.

CDR3: CAWHIPGQGAFNYGYTF. The CDR3 nucleotides read TGTGCCTGGCATATCCCGGGACAGGGGGCTTTTAACTATGGCTACACCTTC. V usage is TRBV30 and J usage is TRBJ1-2, with 12 bases fitting TRBD1. The CDR3 has 17 residues. The junction had 11 bases not matched to a gene; V was cut back by 5 bases and J by 1 base. CDR1 GTSNPN and CDR2 SVGIG come from the germline V gene (reference sequence).

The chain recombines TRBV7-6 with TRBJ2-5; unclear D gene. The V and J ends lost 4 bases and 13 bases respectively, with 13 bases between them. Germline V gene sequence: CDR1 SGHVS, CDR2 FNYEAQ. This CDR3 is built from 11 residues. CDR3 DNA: TGTGCCAGCAGCTCGACGACTCTTCCGTACTTC. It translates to CASSSTTLPYF.

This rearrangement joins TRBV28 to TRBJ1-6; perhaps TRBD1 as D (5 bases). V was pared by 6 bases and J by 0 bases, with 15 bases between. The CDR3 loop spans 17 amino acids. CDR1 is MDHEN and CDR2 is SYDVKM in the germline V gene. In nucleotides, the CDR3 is TGTGCCAGCAGGTCCACTAAGGGGCGCTCCTATAATTCACCCCTCCACTTT. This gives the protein CASRSTKGRSYNSPLHF.

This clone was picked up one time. The DNA for the CDR3 is TGTGCCCGAGCGGAGAGCACAGATACGCAGTATTTT. Its protein is CARAESTDTQYF. V is TRBV30 and J is TRBJ2-3; tentatively, D is TRBD2 (5 bases). This CDR3 region has 12 residues. V was shortened by 8 bases and J by 0 bases, with 9 bases between the two germline ends. Germline V gene lookup returns CDR1 GTSNPN and CDR2 SVGIG (reference sequence).

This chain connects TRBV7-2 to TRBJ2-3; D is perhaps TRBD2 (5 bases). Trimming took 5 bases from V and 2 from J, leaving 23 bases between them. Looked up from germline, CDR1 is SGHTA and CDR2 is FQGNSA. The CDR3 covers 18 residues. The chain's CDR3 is CASSLEMWERRNTDTQYF. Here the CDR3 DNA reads TGTGCCAGCAGCCTCGAAATGTGGGAGCGGAGGAACACAGATACGCAGTATTTT.

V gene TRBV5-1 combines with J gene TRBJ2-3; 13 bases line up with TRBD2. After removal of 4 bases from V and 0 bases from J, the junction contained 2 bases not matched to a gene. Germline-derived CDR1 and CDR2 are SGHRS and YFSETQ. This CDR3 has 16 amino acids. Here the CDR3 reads CASSRLAGGSTDTQYF. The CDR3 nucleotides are TGCGCCAGCAGCCGACTAGCGGGAGGAAGCACAGATACGCAGTATTTT.

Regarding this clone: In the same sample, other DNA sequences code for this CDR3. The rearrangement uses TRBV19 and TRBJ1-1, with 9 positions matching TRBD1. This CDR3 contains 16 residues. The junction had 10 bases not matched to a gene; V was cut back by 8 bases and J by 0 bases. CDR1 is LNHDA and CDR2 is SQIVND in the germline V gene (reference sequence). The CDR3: CASQDRGRSLNTEAFF. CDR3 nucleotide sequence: TGTGCCAGTCAGGACAGGGGAAGATCGCTGAACACTGAAGCTTTCTTT.

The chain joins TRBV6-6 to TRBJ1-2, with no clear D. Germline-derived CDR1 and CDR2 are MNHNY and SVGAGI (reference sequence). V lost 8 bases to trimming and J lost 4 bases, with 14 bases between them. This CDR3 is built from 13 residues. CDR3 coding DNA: TGTGCCAGCTCCCCGTTTGGAGGCTATGGCTACACCTTC. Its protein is CASSPFGGYGYTF.

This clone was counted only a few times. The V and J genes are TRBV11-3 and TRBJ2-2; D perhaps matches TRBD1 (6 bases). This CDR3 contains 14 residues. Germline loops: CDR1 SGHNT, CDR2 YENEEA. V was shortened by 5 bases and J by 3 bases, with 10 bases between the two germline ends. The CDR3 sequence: CASSGDKHTGELFF. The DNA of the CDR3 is TGTGCCAGCAGCGGGGACAAACACACCGGGGAGCTGTTTTTT.

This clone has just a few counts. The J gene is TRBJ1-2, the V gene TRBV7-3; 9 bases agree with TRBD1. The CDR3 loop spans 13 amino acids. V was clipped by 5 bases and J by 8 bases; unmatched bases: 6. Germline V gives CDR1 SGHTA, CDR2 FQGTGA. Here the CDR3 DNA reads TGTGCCAGCAGCCGCCGACAGGGGGAAGGCTACACCTTC. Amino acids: CASSRRQGEGYTF.